Here is one T cell receptor (beta chain) with its context. Amplification of TCR beta CDR3 regions was performed using RNA transcripts as template. In the first-round RT-PCR of the TCR CDR3, the HTBI primer set was used. Each CDR3 protein is one row after TCRdb ran MiXCR on the multiplex PCR reads. The sample contains a few hundred thousand distinct CDR3 sequences, just under 25% of which appear only once. The source of the sample is a study of T cells in Graves' hyperthyroidism and ophthalmopathy. Sequencing was performed on blood. This TCR was recovered from a man aged 50-59 years with Graves' hyperthyroidism.

CDR3: CASRGQGGQPQHF. CDR3 DNA: TGTGCCAGCAGGGGACAGGGGGGTCAGCCCCAGCATTTT. The J gene is TRBJ1-5, the V gene TRBV2; 11 nucleotides agree with TRBD1. The germline V gene has CDR1 SNHLY and CDR2 FYNNEI. V was pared by 6 bases and J by 6 bases, with 1 base of the junction left unmatched. The CDR3 contains 13 residues.